This entry describes one T cell receptor (beta chain). In germline, CDR1 is KGHSH, CDR2 LQKENI. V lost 6 bases to trimming and J lost 11 bases, with 13 bases between them. The CDR3 spans 11 residues. Repertoires were generated with immunoSEQ multiplex PCR, while TCRdb's copy carries only in-frame clones and drops some. The data contain around 75,000 clones, roughly 92% of them singletons. The data belong to a study of control samples from healthy donors and cancer patients. The specimen was blood. The rearrangement links TRBV18 to TRBJ1-1; the D is unclear. The clonotype comes from an older woman in good health. Written as DNA, the CDR3 is TGTGCCAGCTCGGCCGTGAACGGGGCTTTCTTT. It is translated as CASSAVNGAFF. Combining the CDR3 with reference TRBV18 and TRBJ1-1 gives the whole variable domain NAGVMQNPRHLVRRRGQEARLRCSPMKGHSHVYWYRQLPEEGLKFMVYLQKENIIDESGMPKERFSAEFPKEGPSILRIQQVVRGDSAAYFCASSAVNGAFFGQGTRLTVV.